The present T cell receptor (beta chain) was sequenced within a study of Ad26.COV2.S vaccination and SARS-CoV-2 variants. Study background: As a participant in COV1001, the donor was in the Ad26.COV2.S trial arm. Ad26.COV2.S shots went into the muscle once or twice, 56 days apart. Study conclusions and caveats: Spike-specific TCR breadth was greater in vaccine than placebo recipients.

This CDR3 contains 13 residues. V was cut by 4 bases and J by 5 bases, with 8 bases left in between. The germline V gene has CDR1 SGHDN and CDR2 FVKESK. As to treatment: about 20 received Ad26.COV2.S at low or high dose, single or two shots; roughly five received placebo; per-sample allocation not given. Sampling happened 63 days after the first vaccine or placebo injection. It was an adult aged 18-55 years in Boston who was the donor. Sequencing was performed with immunoSEQ multiplex PCR; in TCRdb, only in-frame clones are kept and a portion is missing. The sample shows 400,000 to 450,000 clones, about nine tenths of them seen only once. For this clone: The antigen is unknown.

Sequences were derived from peripheral blood, sampled in a trial of Ad26.COV2.S vaccine versus placebo. This sequence joins TRBV14 and TRBJ2-2, with D possibly TRBD1 on 6 matching bases. The sequence was obtained from a person between 18 and 60 years old who received the Ad26.COV2.S COVID-19 vaccine or a placebo. CDR3: CASSRQETGELFF. The CDR3 DNA reads as TGTGCCAGCAGCCGACAGGAGACCGGGGAGCTGTTTTTT.